These T cell receptor beta chains were read from a single sample in a study of blood T cells in healthy people across ages. Each CDR3 protein gets one entry after TCRdb re-called the 5' RACE reads with MiXCR. The sample has 1.5 million or so distinct CDR3 sequences; under 55% are singletons. The sample taken for sequencing was blood. Every receptor here comes from a woman between 18 and 29 years old in good health. The CDR3 runs from the conserved cysteine through the conserved F or W. A D gene is named only where the DNA matches it firmly. Not all rows give a size; the values are once, few, many and, for expanded clones, a class.

TGTGCCAGCCGTGACGGGTTGAACACTGAAGCTTTCTTT,CASRDGLNTEAFF,TRBJ1-1,-,-,TRBV12-3/TRBV12-4
TGCAGTGCGACCATAGCGGGAGGAACGGAGACCCAGTACTTC,CSATIAGGTETQYF,TRBJ2-5,TRBD2,-,TRBV20-1
TGTGCCAGCAGTCGACAACCGTACCGGGACGACCAAGAGACCCAGTACTTC,CASSRQPYRDDQETQYF,TRBJ2-5,-,-,TRBV6-2/TRBV6-3
TGTGCCTGGAGTGTGGACCTATCTAACTATGGCTACACCTTC,CAWSVDLSNYGYTF,TRBJ1-2,-,-,TRBV30
TGTGCCAGCAGCTCCTACGCCACAGCAACTAACTATGGCTACACCTTC,CASSSYATATNYGYTF,TRBJ1-2,-,-,TRBV7-2
TGTGCCAGCAGCTTAGTCCCGTTGGTTAGATATAGCAATCAGCCCCAGCATTTT,CASSLVPLVRYSNQPQHF,TRBJ1-5,-,few,TRBV7-9
TGCGCCAGCAGCTTGGCTACACAGAGGAACACTGAAGCTTTCTTT,CASSLATQRNTEAFF,TRBJ1-1,-,few,TRBV5-1
TGCAGCGCCGACTTGAGGACCGACACCGGGGAGCTGTTTTTT,CSADLRTDTGELFF,TRBJ2-2,-,-,TRBV29-1
TGTGCCAGCAGCTTAGTTGTCAGGGGCCAAGAGACCCAGTACTTC,CASSLVVRGQETQYF,TRBJ2-5,-,few,TRBV7-2
TGCGCCAGCAGCCAAGAACTGACAGGGGGAGGTAGAGTGACCCAGTACTTC,CASSQELTGGGRVTQYF,TRBJ2-5,TRBD1,-,TRBV4-3
TGTGCCAGCAGCTTAGTTCTGGGAACAGAGACCCAGTACTTC,CASSLVLGTETQYF,TRBJ2-5,-,-,TRBV7-2
TGTGCCAGCAGCTTAGACGGACAGGGGCCCAATGAAAAACTGTTTTTT,CASSLDGQGPNEKLFF,TRBJ1-4,TRBD1,-,TRBV7-9
TGTGCCAGCAGTGTCGGGACAGCTAGACATGAAAAACTGTTTTTT,CASSVGTARHEKLFF,TRBJ1-4,TRBD1,few,TRBV2
TGCAGCGCTCGAGACAGACACCGCGAGCAGTACTTC,CSARDRHREQYF,TRBJ2-7,-,-,TRBV29-1
TGCAGTGCTAGAGAGAGTAGCAATCAGCCCCAGCATTTT,CSARESSNQPQHF,TRBJ1-5,-,-,TRBV20-1
TGTGCCAGCAGCTTAGATGGCGGGGTCCCCCGTGAGCAGTTCTTC,CASSLDGGVPREQFF,TRBJ2-1,-,-,TRBV7-2
TGCGCCAGCAGCTTGGAGCCTGGGACAAGTTACAATGAGCAGTTCTTC,CASSLEPGTSYNEQFF,TRBJ2-1,-,few,TRBV5-1
TGTGCCAGCAGTCACGGGACCCTGCAACAAGAGACCCAGTACTTC,CASSHGTLQQETQYF,TRBJ2-5,-,-,TRBV6-6
TGTGCCAGCAGCTTTCATAGGGGGACCCAGTACTTC,CASSFHRGTQYF,TRBJ2-5,-,-,TRBV5-4
TGTGCCAGCAGTCTTGGGGACAGGGGTGATACGCAGTATTTT,CASSLGDRGDTQYF,TRBJ2-3,TRBD1,-,TRBV12-3/TRBV12-4
TGTGCCAGCAGCCAAGTAGCGGGGGGCTACGTAGAGACCCAGTACTTC,CASSQVAGGYVETQYF,TRBJ2-5,TRBD2,-,TRBV4-2
TGCAGTTGTTACAGGGTTCGGAACACTGAAGCTTTCTTT,CSCYRVRNTEAFF,TRBJ1-1,-,few,TRBV20-1
TGTGCCAGCAGCTTAACCATTAGGGGCTACACCTTC,CASSLTIRGYTF,TRBJ1-2,-,few,TRBV7-2
TGCGCCAGCAGCCAAAACAGGGTAGGAGGGTACGAGCAGTACTTC,CASSQNRVGGYEQYF,TRBJ2-7,-,-,TRBV4-1
TGTGCCAGCAGAGCCGGGAATTTGGGTTTCTTT,CASRAGNLGFF,TRBJ1-1,-,few,TRBV27
TGTGCCAGCAGCCGGCGGGACAGGGTAAGGGGTGAGCAGTTCTTC,CASSRRDRVRGEQFF,TRBJ2-1,TRBD1,-,TRBV11-1
TGCGCCAGCAGCCAAGATCATGACGACTATGGCTACACCTTC,CASSQDHDDYGYTF,TRBJ1-2,-,-,TRBV4-3
TGTGCCAGCAGCTTGGCGTTTTCGATCTCTGGGGCCAACGTCCTGACTTTC,CASSLAFSISGANVLTF,TRBJ2-6,-,-,TRBV5-6
TGTGCCAGCAGCTTGTACAGGGGGGGTTCTAACTATGGCTACACCTTC,CASSLYRGGSNYGYTF,TRBJ1-2,TRBD1,-,TRBV7-2
TGCGCCAGCAGCCCAGGACCTTTCTCCCCCTCTGGCTACACCTTC,CASSPGPFSPSGYTF,TRBJ1-2,-,-,TRBV4-1
TGTGCCAGCAGCTTGACAGGAGGCCAGGAGCCCCAGCATTTT,CASSLTGGQEPQHF,TRBJ1-5,-,-,TRBV7-6
TGCAGTGCTCCTCCGGCAGGGATCCAAGAGACCCAGTACTTC,CSAPPAGIQETQYF,TRBJ2-5,-,few,TRBV20-1
TGTGCCAGCAGATCGGACAGCAACAATGAGCAGTTCTTC,CASRSDSNNEQFF,TRBJ2-1,-,-,TRBV27
TGTGCCAGCAGCCCCCCCGGGGTCCCCGATACGCAGTATTTT,CASSPPGVPDTQYF,TRBJ2-3,-,-,TRBV11-3
TGCAGTGCTAGCCTCCCCAAAGGCAATCAGCCCCAGCATTTT,CSASLPKGNQPQHF,TRBJ1-5,-,-,TRBV20-1
TGTGCCAGCAGCCCCAAGGGAGAGGACGATGAGCAGTTCTTC,CASSPKGEDDEQFF,TRBJ2-1,-,-,TRBV7-3
TGTGCCAGCAGCGCAACGAGTAGCCCTTACAATGAGCAGTTCTTC,CASSATSSPYNEQFF,TRBJ2-1,-,few,TRBV25-1
TGCAGTGCTAGAATCCTAGGACAGGGTCGGCATGGCTACACCTTC,CSARILGQGRHGYTF,TRBJ1-2,TRBD1,-,TRBV20-1
TGTGCCAGCAGCTTTGTAGGGGCTTCGAACACTGAAGCTTTCTTT,CASSFVGASNTEAFF,TRBJ1-1,-,-,TRBV7-3
TGTGCCATCAGTGACGTGGGGACAGATACGCAGTATTTT,CAISDVGTDTQYF,TRBJ2-3,-,-,TRBV10-3
TGCGCCAGCAGCCAAGATCCTAGCGGGAGTCTAGTCAACATTCAGTACTTC,CASSQDPSGSLVNIQYF,TRBJ2-4,TRBD2,-,TRBV4-3
TGTGCCAGCAGGGCAGGGTCCTATGGCTACACCTTC,CASRAGSYGYTF,TRBJ1-2,-,-,TRBV6-1
TGTGCCACCAGAAGTCCCCTTAATGAGCAGTTCTTC,CATRSPLNEQFF,TRBJ2-1,-,-,TRBV15
TGTGCCAGCAGCGAGGGGGTTCCTAACTATGGCTACACCTTC,CASSEGVPNYGYTF,TRBJ1-2,-,-,TRBV7-9
TGTGCCAGCGGGGGCCAGGAGGGGGTATCCTACAATGAGCAGTTCTTC,CASGGQEGVSYNEQFF,TRBJ2-1,-,-,TRBV9
TGTGCCAGCGGGGGACAGGGGGCGATAGATACGCAGTATTTT,CASGGQGAIDTQYF,TRBJ2-3,TRBD1,-,TRBV7-9
TGTGCCAGCAGCCAAGATGGGAGACAGGGTAATTCACCCCTCCACTTT,CASSQDGRQGNSPLHF,TRBJ1-6,TRBD1,-,TRBV14
TGTGCCACCAGTCCTGGCAACGTCCCCTACGAGCAGTACTTC,CATSPGNVPYEQYF,TRBJ2-7,-,few,TRBV24-1
TGCCGTGCTAGCCACAGGGACGGTAGCTATGGCTACACCTTC,CRASHRDGSYGYTF,TRBJ1-2,-,once,TRBV20-1
TGTGCCAGCAGTGACTCCCAATGGGCGAATACGCAGTATTTT,CASSDSQWANTQYF,TRBJ2-3,-,few,TRBV6-5
TGTGGCAGCAGAGCTGAATCGGGGTATGGCTACACCTTC,CGSRAESGYGYTF,TRBJ1-2,-,once,TRBV7-2
TGTGCCAGCAGTTTGATCGGAGGGGGCACGCAGTATTTT,CASSLIGGGTQYF,TRBJ2-3,-,-,TRBV28
TGCAGTGTTAGAGACGGCGGAGCGGGATATGCCTACGAGCAGTACTTC,CSVRDGGAGYAYEQYF,TRBJ2-7,TRBD2,few,TRBV20-1